This T cell receptor (beta chain) was sequenced during a study of blood T cells in healthy people across ages. Trimming cost V 0 bases and J 0 bases; bases outside gene matches: 5. Germline CDR1 LGHNA, CDR2 YSLEER. The CDR3 consists of 16 residues. Concerning this clonotype itself: What it binds is unknown.

A second about 6 to 11 cycle PCR used barcoded and J-beta primers. Via MiXCR, TCRdb re-called the 5' RACE reads, giving one row per CDR3 protein. The data hold roughly 1.4 million distinct CDR3 sequences, with around 59% observed a single time. Each sample yielded at least 6 micrograms of PBMC total RNA. Points from the study as a whole: Diversity estimates from one million T cells were considered underestimates.

The source of this sequence is a man in his late teens or twenties in good health. The sequencing input was blood. The rearrangement links TRBV4-3 to TRBJ2-7, with 7 bases aligning to TRBD1. The CDR3 loop reads CASSQEEGAGSYEQYF. The CDR3 DNA sequence: TGCGCCAGCAGCCAAGAAGAGGGGGCGGGCTCCTACGAGCAGTACTTC.